Listed below are T cell receptor beta chains from one sample, sequenced in a study of regulatory T cells in long-lasting Graves disease. TCRdb reprocessed the multiplex PCR reads with MiXCR, giving one entry per CDR3 protein. Of about 350,000 distinct CDR3 sequences in the sample, over 15% were seen once. The sample was also reused in another study, on T cells in Graves' hyperthyroidism and ophthalmopathy.

The specimen comprised peripheral blood mononuclear cells (PBMCs), sampled at new diagnosis, from a patient treated with antithyroid drugs. These TCRs come from a middle-aged man with Graves disease. The CDR3 runs from the conserved cysteine through the conserved F or W. The D gene is left open where the match is weak. Expanded clones get a size class; other rows say once, few or many, or leave the size out.

v_call,j_call,clone_size,d_call,cdr3_nt,cdr3_aa
TRBV20-1,TRBJ1-6,NA,NA,TGCAGTGCTAGAGGAGCGGCACCCCTCCACTTT,CSARGAAPLHF
TRBV12-3/TRBV12-4,TRBJ1-2,many,NA,TGTGCCAGCAGTATACAAGTTAACTATGGCTACACCTTC,CASSIQVNYGYTF
TRBV20-1,TRBJ2-7,many,NA,TGCAGTGGGGGAAGTAGCTCCTACGAGCAGTACTTC,CSGGSSSYEQYF
TRBV15,TRBJ2-2,few,NA,TGTGCCACCAGCACAAGGGACACCGGGGAGCTGTTTTTT,CATSTRDTGELFF
TRBV20-1,TRBJ2-7,few,NA,TGCAGTGCTGGCCCTCAGGGGAATACCTACGAGCAGTACTTC,CSAGPQGNTYEQYF
TRBV2,TRBJ1-3,NA,NA,TGTGCCGGCGGTGGACAGATCTCTGGAAACACCATATATTTT,CAGGGQISGNTIYF
TRBV9,TRBJ1-1,few,TRBD1,TGTGCCAGCAGCGTAGGGGTCAGGGGACAGGAGAACACTGAAGCTTTCTTT,CASSVGVRGQENTEAFF
TRBV18,TRBJ1-3,few,NA,TGTGCCAGCTCTGCCAGCACAAGCTCTGGAAACACCATATATTTT,CASSASTSSGNTIYF
TRBV7-2,TRBJ2-7,NA,NA,TGTGCCAGCAGCCGGTCAGTGGCCTACGAGCAGTACTTC,CASSRSVAYEQYF
TRBV5-1,TRBJ2-5,many,TRBD2,TGCGCCAGCAGCTTGGATATACTAGCGGGGGGGCCTGGATGGAACCAAGAGACCCAGTACTTC,CASSLDILAGGPGWNQETQYF
TRBV5-1,TRBJ2-5,few,TRBD2,TGCGCCAGCAGGACTAGCGGGGTACTGGGGACCCAGTACTTC,CASRTSGVLGTQYF
TRBV10-3,TRBJ2-2,few,TRBD1,TGTGCCATCAGTACCGGGACAGGGACAACCGGGGAGCTGTTTTTT,CAISTGTGTTGELFF
TRBV6-7,TRBJ2-7,many,TRBD1,TGTGCCAGCAATCCGGGACAGGGCCACTACGAGCAGTACTTC,CASNPGQGHYEQYF
TRBV11-2,TRBJ2-3,many,NA,TGTGCCAGCAGCTTAGTAAGTAGCGGTGGCACAGATACGCAGTATTTT,CASSLVSSGGTDTQYF
TRBV7-3,TRBJ2-3,few,TRBD1,TGTGCCAGCAGCCCGACAGGGGCGGGCACAGATACGCAGTATTTT,CASSPTGAGTDTQYF
TRBV20-1,TRBJ1-2,NA,NA,TGCAGTGCCGTTGACGGAACTTCTTATGGCTACACCTTC,CSAVDGTSYGYTF
TRBV7-2,TRBJ2-1,NA,TRBD1,TGTGCCAGCAGCCCTGACAGGGCGCTCTACAATGAGCAGTTCTTC,CASSPDRALYNEQFF
TRBV5-1,TRBJ2-1,few,TRBD1,TGCGCCAGCAGCTTGAATCAGGGGGCATACAATGAGCAGTTCTTC,CASSLNQGAYNEQFF
TRBV4-3,TRBJ2-7,few,TRBD1,TGCGCCAGCAGCCAAGAAGGTGGACAGGGATGGGCCTCCTACGAGCAGTACTTC,CASSQEGGQGWASYEQYF
TRBV14,TRBJ1-1,NA,NA,TGTGCCAGCAGCCAAGATCAACTGTTCACCTTT,CASSQDQLFTF
TRBV28,TRBJ2-7,NA,TRBD1,TGTGCCAGCAGACCTCCTCCGGGACAGGGGTCCTACGAGCAGTACTTC,CASRPPPGQGSYEQYF
TRBV5-1,TRBJ2-7,many,TRBD1,TGCGCCAGCAGCTTCACAGGGGAAGGTCACTACGAGCAGTACTTC,CASSFTGEGHYEQYF
TRBV6-1,TRBJ2-3,NA,NA,TGTGCCAGCAGTGAAATCCCAGGGACCCTGGGCGAAGATACGCAGTATTTT,CASSEIPGTLGEDTQYF
TRBV29-1,TRBJ2-3,few,NA,TGCAGCGTTGATGTCGGAAACACAGATACGCAGTATTTT,CSVDVGNTDTQYF
TRBV5-1,TRBJ2-1,many,TRBD1,TGCGCCAGCAGCTTGCAACAGGGGAACAATGAGCAGTTCTTC,CASSLQQGNNEQFF
TRBV5-1,TRBJ2-5,many,NA,TGCGCCAGCAGCGCCCAGGGTTACCAAGAGACCCAGTACTTC,CASSAQGYQETQYF
TRBV20-1,TRBJ1-4,few,NA,TGCAGTGCTAGAGAGGGGGCTGCTGAAAAACTGTTTTTT,CSAREGAAEKLFF
TRBV12-5,TRBJ2-5,many,TRBD1,TGTGCTAGTGGTTTGGTACGGGGACAGGGGGTTATAGGGGAGACCCAGTACTTC,CASGLVRGQGVIGETQYF
TRBV20-1,TRBJ1-5,NA,NA,TGCAGTGCTAGTAAGGGATTTAGCAATCAGCCCCAGCATTTT,CSASKGFSNQPQHF
TRBV27,TRBJ2-3,many,TRBD2,TGTGCCAGCAGTTTCGGAGCCCGGGGGGAAGTGACAGATACGCAGTATTTT,CASSFGARGEVTDTQYF
TRBV3-1,TRBJ2-2,few,NA,TGTGCCAGCAGCCAAGGTGTCGGGACGGAGCTGTTTTTT,CASSQGVGTELFF
TRBV5-1,TRBJ2-3,many,TRBD1,TGCGCCAGCAGTTACGCCGGGACAGGGGGAGTCGATACGCAGTATTTT,CASSYAGTGGVDTQYF
TRBV9,TRBJ1-2,few,NA,TGTGCCAGCAGCGTAGCTCCCGGGAATGGCTACACCTTC,CASSVAPGNGYTF
TRBV28,TRBJ1-2,many,NA,TGTGCCAGCGACCCCGGGGGTAGAGCATACTATGGCTACACCTTC,CASDPGGRAYYGYTF
TRBV28,TRBJ1-1,once,TRBD1,TGTGCCATTACACCGGGACAGTGGACTGAAGCTTTCTTT,CAITPGQWTEAFF
TRBV6-5,TRBJ2-7,many,TRBD1,TGTGCCAGCAGTTACTCCGGGACAGGGAGGCACGAGCAGTACTTC,CASSYSGTGRHEQYF
TRBV5-1,TRBJ2-5,NA,TRBD2,TGCGCCAGCAGCACGGGGAACGGGGGGGCGTGGGAGACCCAGTACTTC,CASSTGNGGAWETQYF
TRBV12-3/TRBV12-4,TRBJ2-3,many,NA,TGTGCCAGCAGGGGAAGGGCGGCAGGATCCCGCACAGATACGCAGTATTTT,CASRGRAAGSRTDTQYF
TRBV20-1,TRBJ1-1,many,NA,TGCAGTGCTAGAGATTGGGATGGGGGGCGCCGGACTGAAGCTTTCTTT,CSARDWDGGRRTEAFF
TRBV25-1,TRBJ1-1,few,NA,TGTGCCAGCATGGTAGCGGGGAGAGGCACTGAAGCTTTCTTT,CASMVAGRGTEAFF
TRBV28,TRBJ1-4,NA,TRBD1,TGTGCCATCCAGGACAGGTTAACTAATGAAAAACTGTTTTTT,CAIQDRLTNEKLFF
TRBV12-3/TRBV12-4,TRBJ1-6,NA,TRBD1,TGTGCCAGCGCCGACAGGGTCTATAATTCACCCCTCCACTTT,CASADRVYNSPLHF
TRBV5-1,TRBJ2-2,few,NA,TGCGCCAGCAGCTTGGTATCAGATGGAGGCGGGGAGCTGTTTTTT,CASSLVSDGGGELFF
TRBV7-6,TRBJ2-5,many,NA,TGTGCCAGCAGCTTGTCCAGTCAAGAGACCCAGTACTTC,CASSLSSQETQYF
TRBV15,TRBJ1-5,many,NA,TGTGCCACCAGCAGAGACAGGGGTCAGCCCCAGCATTTT,CATSRDRGQPQHF
TRBV2,TRBJ2-1,many,TRBD2,TGTGCCAGCAGTGAGATAGCGGGGGAACAGTTCTTC,CASSEIAGEQFF
TRBV28,TRBJ2-3,few,NA,TGTGCCAGCAGCCGAAACAGGATAGTCAGCACAGATACGCAGTATTTT,CASSRNRIVSTDTQYF
TRBV4-1,TRBJ1-5,many,NA,TGCGCCAGCAGCCAAGATGTCGCCCTCTTGGGGAGTCAGCCCCAGCATTTT,CASSQDVALLGSQPQHF
TRBV7-3,TRBJ2-3,many,NA,TGTGCCAGCAGCCCATTCGGGGTAGGCACAGATACGCAGTATTTT,CASSPFGVGTDTQYF